This entry is about one T cell receptor beta chain. These data are taken from a study of blood T cell repertoires in COVID-19. Between the trimmed V and J ends, which lost 1 base and 2 bases, there was a span of 11 bases. Per germline, CDR1 LGHDT and CDR2 YNNKEL (reference sequence). The CDR3 runs to 15 residues. Repertoires were generated with immunoSEQ multiplex PCR, while TCRdb's copy carries only in-frame clones and drops some. Of 200,000 to 250,000 clones listed, around 90% are singletons. The chain uses TRBV3-1 (or the pseudogene TRBV3-2) and TRBJ1-1, with D perhaps TRBD1 (5 bases). The sequencing input was PBMCs or T cells enriched from blood (not recorded which). The receptor was isolated from a young woman who had recovered from COVID-19. CDR3 loop: CASSQVGQGNTEAFF. DNA for the CDR3: TGTGCCAGCAGCCAAGTCGGGCAGGGCAACACTGAAGCTTTCTTT.